The T cell receptor (beta chain) under discussion was sequenced for a study of T cells in Graves' hyperthyroidism and ophthalmopathy. This clonotype was recorded many times. Trimming stripped 7 bases from V and 9 bases from J, with 16 bases between. The germline gives CDR1 SNHLY, CDR2 FYNNEI. This CDR3 contains 12 residues. RNA transcripts yielded amplified TCR beta CDR3 regions. TCR CDR3 underwent first-round RT-PCR with the HTBI primer set. From the multiplex PCR reads, TCRdb called clonotypes with MiXCR, one entry per CDR3 protein. The repertoire holds 280,000 or so distinct CDR3 sequences, around 15% seen once, with over 25% in the top ten. The blood sample predates any ophthalmopathy symptoms, coming from first hyperthyroidism diagnosis.

The sample taken for sequencing was blood. The receptor was derived from a woman between 45 and 60 years old with Graves' hyperthyroidism that later progressed to Graves' ophthalmopathy. This chain links TRBV2 with TRBJ2-7; either TRBD1 or TRBD2 may supply D (6 bases each). The CDR3 loop is CASNTGGSVQYF. CDR3 sequence (DNA): TGTGCCAGCAACACCGGGGGCTCCGTGCAGTACTTC.